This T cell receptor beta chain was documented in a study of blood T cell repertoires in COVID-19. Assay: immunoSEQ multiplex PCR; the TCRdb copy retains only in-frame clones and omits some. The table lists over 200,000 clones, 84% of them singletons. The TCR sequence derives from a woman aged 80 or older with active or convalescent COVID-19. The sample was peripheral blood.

The CDR3 protein is CASDPGTSNTEAFF. CDR3 bases: TGTGCCAGCGACCCCGGGACATCGAACACTGAAGCTTTCTTT. The chain links TRBV5-5 to TRBJ1-1; a possible D gene is TRBD1 (6 bases). Germline CDR1 reads SGHKS; CDR2 reads YYEKEE (reference sequence). The CDR3 totals 14 residues. The V end was cut by 7 bases, the J end by 1 base, with 14 bases between.